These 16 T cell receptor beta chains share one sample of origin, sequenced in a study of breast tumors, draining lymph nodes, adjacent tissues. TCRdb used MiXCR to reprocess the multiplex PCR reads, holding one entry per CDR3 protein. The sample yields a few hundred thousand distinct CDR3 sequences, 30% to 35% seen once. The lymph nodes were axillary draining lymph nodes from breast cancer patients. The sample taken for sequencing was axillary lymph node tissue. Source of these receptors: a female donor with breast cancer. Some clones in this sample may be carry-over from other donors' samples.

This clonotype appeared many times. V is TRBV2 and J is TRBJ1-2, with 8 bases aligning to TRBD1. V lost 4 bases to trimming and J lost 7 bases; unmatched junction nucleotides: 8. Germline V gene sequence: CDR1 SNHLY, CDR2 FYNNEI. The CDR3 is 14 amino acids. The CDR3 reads CASSGAGGEGGYTF. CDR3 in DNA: TGTGCCAGCAGTGGGGCAGGGGGCGAAGGTGGCTACACCTTC.

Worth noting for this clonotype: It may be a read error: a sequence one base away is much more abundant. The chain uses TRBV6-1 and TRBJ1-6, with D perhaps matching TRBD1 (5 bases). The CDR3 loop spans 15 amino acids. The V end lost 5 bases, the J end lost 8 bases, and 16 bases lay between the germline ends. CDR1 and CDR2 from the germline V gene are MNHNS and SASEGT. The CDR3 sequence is CASSQWGDRDSPLHF. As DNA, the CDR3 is TGTGCCAGCAGTCAGTGGGGGGATAGGGATTCACCCCTCCACTTT.

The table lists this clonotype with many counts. CDR3 DNA: TGTGCCAGCAGCTTGAGATCCGACAGTTACAATGAGCAGTTCTTC. This gives the protein CASSLRSDSYNEQFF. V and J are TRBV5-5 and TRBJ2-1; D possibly corresponds to TRBD1 (5 bases). The CDR3 extends over 15 amino acids. Trimming pared 1 base from V and 4 bases from J, leaving 12 bases between. Germline V gene data show CDR1 as SGHKS and CDR2 as YYEKEE (reference sequence).

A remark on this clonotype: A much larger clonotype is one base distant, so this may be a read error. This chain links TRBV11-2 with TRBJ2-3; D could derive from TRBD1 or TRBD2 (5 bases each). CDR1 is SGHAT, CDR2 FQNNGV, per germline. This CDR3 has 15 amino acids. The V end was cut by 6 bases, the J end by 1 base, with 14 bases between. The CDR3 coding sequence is TGTGCCAGCAGACCCCGGGGCAGACGCACAGATACGCAGTATTTT. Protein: CASRPRGRRTDTQYF.

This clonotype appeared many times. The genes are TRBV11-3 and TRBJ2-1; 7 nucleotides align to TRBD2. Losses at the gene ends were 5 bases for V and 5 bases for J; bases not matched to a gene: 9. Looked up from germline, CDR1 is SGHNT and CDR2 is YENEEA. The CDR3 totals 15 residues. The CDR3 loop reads CASSPGRNLNNEQFF. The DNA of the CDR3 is TGTGCCAGCAGCCCCGGGAGGAACCTTAACAATGAGCAGTTCTTC.

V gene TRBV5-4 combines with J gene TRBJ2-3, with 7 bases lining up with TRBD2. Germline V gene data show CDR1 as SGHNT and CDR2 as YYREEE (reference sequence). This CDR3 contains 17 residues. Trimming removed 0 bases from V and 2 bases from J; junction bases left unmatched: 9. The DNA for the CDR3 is TGTGCCAGCAGCTTGGCGGTGGGGGGGGGGTTCACAGATACGCAGTATTTT. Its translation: CASSLAVGGGFTDTQYF.

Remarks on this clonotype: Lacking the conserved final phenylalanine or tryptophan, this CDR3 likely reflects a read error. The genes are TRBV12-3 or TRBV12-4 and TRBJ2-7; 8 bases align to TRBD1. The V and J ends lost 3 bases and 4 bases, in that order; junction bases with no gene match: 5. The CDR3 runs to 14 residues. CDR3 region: CASSFQGANYEQYL. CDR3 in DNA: TGTGCCAGCAGTTTCCAGGGGGCTAATTACGAGCAGTACTTG.

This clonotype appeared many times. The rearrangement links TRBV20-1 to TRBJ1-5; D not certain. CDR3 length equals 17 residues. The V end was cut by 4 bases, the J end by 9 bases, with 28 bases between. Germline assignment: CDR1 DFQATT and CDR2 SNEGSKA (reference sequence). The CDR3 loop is CSAKEARKRSISSPQHF. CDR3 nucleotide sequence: TGCAGTGCTAAGGAAGCCAGGAAAAGGTCTATTTCCTCGCCCCAGCATTTT.

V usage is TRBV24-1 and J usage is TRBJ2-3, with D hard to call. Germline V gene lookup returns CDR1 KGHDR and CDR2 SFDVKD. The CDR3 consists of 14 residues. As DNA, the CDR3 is TGTGCTAGTAGGCCCATCGGACGGACAGATACGCAGTATTTT. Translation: CASRPIGRTDTQYF.

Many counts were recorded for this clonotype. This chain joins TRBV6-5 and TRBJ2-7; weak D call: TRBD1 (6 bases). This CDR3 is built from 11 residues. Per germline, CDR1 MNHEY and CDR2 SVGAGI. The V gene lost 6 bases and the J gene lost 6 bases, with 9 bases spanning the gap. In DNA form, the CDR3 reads TGTGCCAGCAGCCACAGGGCCGAGCAGTACTTC. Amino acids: CASSHRAEQYF.

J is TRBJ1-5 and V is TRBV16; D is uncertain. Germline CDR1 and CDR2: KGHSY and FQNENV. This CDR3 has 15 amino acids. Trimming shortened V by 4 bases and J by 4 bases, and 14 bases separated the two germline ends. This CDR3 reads CASSPTEIPNQPQHF. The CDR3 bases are TGTGCCAGCAGCCCTACGGAAATTCCTAATCAGCCCCAGCATTTT.

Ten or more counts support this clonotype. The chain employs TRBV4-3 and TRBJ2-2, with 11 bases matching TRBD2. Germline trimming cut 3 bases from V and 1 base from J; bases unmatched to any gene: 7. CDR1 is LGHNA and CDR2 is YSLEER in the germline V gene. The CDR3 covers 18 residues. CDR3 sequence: CASSQEPLAGGNTGELFF. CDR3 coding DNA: TGCGCCAGCAGCCAGGAACCTCTAGCGGGGGGGAACACCGGGGAGCTGTTTTTT.

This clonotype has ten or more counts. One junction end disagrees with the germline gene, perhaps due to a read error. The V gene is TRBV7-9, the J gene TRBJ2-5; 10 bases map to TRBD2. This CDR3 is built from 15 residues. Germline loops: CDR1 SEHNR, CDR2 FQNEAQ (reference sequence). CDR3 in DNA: TGTGCTAGCAGCTTAGCTAGCGGGAGTGGGGAGACCCAGCACTTC. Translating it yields CASSLASGSGETQHF. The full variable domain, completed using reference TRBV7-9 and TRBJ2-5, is DTGVSQNPRHKITKRGQNVTFRCDPISEHNRLYWYRQTLGQGPEFLTYFQNEAQLEKSRLLSDRFSAERPKGSFSTLEIQRTEQGDSAMYLCASSLASGSGETQHFGPGTRLLVL.

The CDR3 sequence is CASSPGGGGTEAFF. The DNA for the CDR3 is TGTGCCAGTAGTCCCGGAGGAGGGGGCACTGAAGCTTTCTTT. This sequence joins TRBV19 and TRBJ1-1; perhaps TRBD1 as D (6 bases). The germline V gene encodes CDR1 LNHDA and CDR2 SQIVND (reference sequence). This CDR3 region has 14 residues. V was cut by 5 bases and J by 4 bases, with 14 bases left in between.

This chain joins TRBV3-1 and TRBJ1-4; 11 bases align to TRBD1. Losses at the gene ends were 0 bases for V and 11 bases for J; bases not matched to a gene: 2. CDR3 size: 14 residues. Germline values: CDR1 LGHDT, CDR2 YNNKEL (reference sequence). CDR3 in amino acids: CASSQEGTGGKLFF. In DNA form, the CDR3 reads TGTGCCAGCAGCCAAGAGGGGACAGGGGGGAAACTGTTTTTT.

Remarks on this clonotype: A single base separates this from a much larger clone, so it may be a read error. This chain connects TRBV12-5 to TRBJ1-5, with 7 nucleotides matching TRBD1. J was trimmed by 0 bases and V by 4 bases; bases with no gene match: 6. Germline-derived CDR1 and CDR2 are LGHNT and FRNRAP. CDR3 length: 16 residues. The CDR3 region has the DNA TGTGCTAGTGGTTGCACGACAGGGTCTAGCAATCAGCCCCAGCATTTT. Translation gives CASGCTTGSSNQPQHF.